This T cell receptor beta chain appears in the sequencing data of a study of Ad26.COV2.S vaccination and SARS-CoV-2 variants (dated by TCRdb to the early 2020s). A note on the overall study: Donors in the vaccine arm were drawn from COV1001, a multicentre, randomized, double-blind, placebo-controlled phase I-IIa trial testing Ad26.COV2.S in healthy adults. Ad26.COV2.S was given intramuscularly at 5x10^10 or 1x10^11 viral particles, as a single shot or as two shots 56 days apart. TCRbeta repertoire sequencing served as the tool for gauging how specific and how broad the SARS-CoV-2-reactive T cell receptors were following Ad26.COV2.S vaccination. A total of 32 samples were included in the TCR-sequenced set, comprising about 20 Ad26.COV2.S vaccine recipients, 5 placebo recipients and 8 SARS-CoV-2 convalescent individuals. Trial participants were randomized into five groups of five, in which low-dose or high-dose Ad26.COV2.S was given once or twice, or placebo was given on both occasions. Investigators remained blinded to trial group allocation during experiments and outcome assessment. The full study reports these points: Higher spike-specific TCR breadth was observed in Ad26.COV2.S recipients than in placebo recipients (P = 0.0014). The authors noted that the TCR breadth and depth analyses may have underestimated total T cell responses. After vaccination, substantial breadth of spike-specific CD8+ and CD4+ T cell responses was reported. Non-spike TCR breadth was comparable between vaccine and placebo recipients, consistent with the vaccine containing only spike. The study lacked the statistical power to compare responses across vaccine doses or regimens.

Comments on this clone: The clone's antigen remains unknown. The record has no base qualities; no much larger clone is one base away.

TCRbeta CDR3 regions were sequenced with the immunoSEQ Assay. After extraction, genomic DNA underwent amplification by bias-controlled multiplex PCR, followed by high-throughput sequencing. Under the source paper's analysis protocol: Collapsing and filtering of sequences were performed to quantify the absolute abundance of each unique TCRbeta CDR3 region. T cell fraction was estimated by normalization of TCRbeta template counts to usable DNA, with usable DNA being measured through amplification of reference genes present in all nucleated cells. Repertoire TCRs were annotated as SARS-CoV-2-specific by exact matching of V gene, CDR3 amino acid sequence and J gene to a known reactive TCR set. The reference SARS-CoV-2 TCR set was derived from MIRA and filtered for enrichment in COVID-19-positive ImmuneCODE repertoires, a step that removed public or cross-reactive TCRs. Drawing on the MIRA antigens, annotated TCRs were analysed further at the level of specific ORF or position within ORF. Breadth was defined as the number of annotated unique rearrangements divided by the total number of unique productive rearrangements, and depth was defined as the summed frequency of the annotated unique rearrangements. Group comparisons of TCR breadth used two-sided Wilcoxon rank-sum tests. The table comes from immuneACCESS by way of TCRdb, which keeps in-frame sequences with V and J called. Part of the clones is missing from these tables; in studies checked, under half for an unresolved V gene and the rest for unknown reasons. V and J calls and clone size are copied from that table; D and trimming were computed from the DNA. Across this sample there are about 390,000 clones, with 88% seen only once. The top ten clones comprise under 3.5% of the sample.

In light of the paper, this sample's treatment or condition label describes: over 15 received Ad26.COV2.S at low or high dose, single or two shots; roughly five received placebo; per-sample allocation not given. Repertoires of vaccine and placebo recipients were sequenced from samples collected on day 63 after the first injection. In Cohort 1b, fewer than 30 adults aged 18-55 years were enrolled at a single site in Boston, USA, between 29 July and 7 August 2020. Ad26.COV2.S was a replication-incompetent adenovirus type 26 vector that expressed a prefusion-stabilized SARS-CoV-2 spike protein derived from the original Wuhan strain. The CDR3 measures 14 amino acids from cysteine to phenylalanine. Only CDR3 DNA remains: 42 bases, in frame from the first base.

This specimen consisted of peripheral blood, obtained in a trial of Ad26.COV2.S vaccine versus placebo. This TCR came from a person between 18 and 60 years old who received the Ad26.COV2.S COVID-19 vaccine or a placebo. Recombination connected TRBV21-1 to TRBJ1-2. TRBV21-1 corresponds to a pseudogene. The DNA sequence reads TGTGCCAGCAGCCCCCTTAGGAGGGACTATGGCTACACCTTC. Translation gives CASSPLRRDYGYTF.